The clone carrying this TCR beta chain was recorded once. The CDR3 loop spans 16 amino acids. Germline CDR1 is MGHRA and CDR2 is YSYEKL. The V gene end was trimmed by 2 bases and the J gene end by 9 bases; junction bases not matched to a gene: 7. Sequenced by immunoSEQ multiplex PCR; TCRdb stores in-frame clones only, minus some. The data show more than 85,000 clones, more than 70% seen once. The data stem from a study of cytotoxic CD8 clonotypes in ibrutinib-treated CLL. Here the sequenced sample was PBMCs, taken after 24 months of ibrutinib treatment. The V and J genes are TRBV4-1 and TRBJ2-1; TRBD2 agrees at 13 bases. This sequence originates from a human donor with chronic lymphocytic leukemia. The CDR3 loop reads CASSQIGLAGEAEQFF. DNA for the CDR3: TGCGCCAGCAGCCAAATAGGACTAGCGGGAGAGGCTGAGCAGTTCTTC.